This T cell receptor beta chain came from a study of blood T cell repertoires in COVID-19. For the study at large: The study drew acute and convalescent COVID-19 samples from the United States, Italy and Spain. T cells, B-cell-depleted T cells, or PBMCs provided the cDNA or gDNA that served as material.

How the authors handled the data: Estimation of nucleated cell counts was performed using reference gene primer amplification. TCRdb's copy holds only in-frame clones and misses some; the assay was immunoSEQ multiplex PCR. Clone size and the V and J calls come from that table; the DNA yielded D and trimming. The sample includes approximately 99,000 clones, roughly 84% seen only once; the top ten take roughly 2.1%. The CDR3 is 16 residues long. V shed 0 bases and J shed 2 bases, with 11 bases lying between them. Germline CDR1 reads LGHDT; CDR2 reads YNNKEL (reference sequence). This clonotype originated in a man between 65 and 85 years old with active or convalescent COVID-19. Sequenced material: peripheral blood. This chain links TRBV3-1 (or the pseudogene TRBV3-2) with TRBJ1-3, with a possible D match to TRBD1 (6 bases). Written as DNA, the CDR3 is TGTGCCAGCAGCCAAGATCTGGGGACAACTGGAAACACCATATATTTT. Amino acid sequence: CASSQDLGTTGNTIYF.